Listed here are 20 T cell receptor beta chains from one sample, sequenced in a study of CD8 T cells in Susac syndrome. The RNA input was about 0.5 to 1 ug, and it was reverse transcribed with random hexamers. TCRdb used MiXCR to reprocess the immunoSEQ multiplex PCR reads, holding one entry per CDR3 protein. This table holds around 300,000 distinct CDR3 sequences, 85% found once. Sequencing used CD8+ T cells from PBMCs. Receptor source: a human donor with multiple sclerosis.

The chain employs TRBV28 and TRBJ2-7; 7 nucleotides align to TRBD1. V trimming: 6 bases; J trimming: 4 bases; junction bases outside the gene matches: 12. This CDR3 region has 15 residues. CDR1 and CDR2 from the germline V gene are MDHEN and SYDVKM. The CDR3 bases are TGTGCCAGCAGCATGACAGGGCTGCCCCCATACGAGCAGTACTTC. Translating gives CASSMTGLPPYEQYF.

The chain joins TRBV4-2 to TRBJ2-1, with D uncertain. The length of the CDR3 is 14 residues. Germline V gives CDR1 LGHNA, CDR2 YNFKEQ. Trimming took off 0 bases at V and 12 bases at J, with 15 bases between the two ends. The CDR3 sequence: CASSQDIPTILQFF. The DNA of the CDR3 is TGTGCCAGCAGCCAAGATATCCCCACTATTCTGCAGTTCTTC.

In its sample, this clonotype was seen a few times. V gene TRBV6-5 combines with J gene TRBJ1-1; unclear D gene. The V and J ends lost 2 bases and 6 bases respectively, with 7 bases between them. The germline gives CDR1 MNHEY, CDR2 SVGAGI. The length of the CDR3 is 12 residues. The CDR3 region is CASSYIIAEAFF. CDR3 DNA sequence: TGTGCCAGCAGTTACATTATCGCTGAAGCTTTCTTT.

The V call is TRBV6-5, the J call TRBJ2-1; 7 positions match TRBD1. Germline V gene data show CDR1 as MNHEY and CDR2 as SVGAGI. Unmatched junction bases numbered 4, after V lost 0 bases and J lost 5 bases. This CDR3 spans 15 amino acids. The CDR3 nucleotides read TGTGCCAGCAGTTACTCTTGGGGACAGAACAATGAGCAGTTCTTC. This codes for CASSYSWGQNNEQFF.

The chain employs TRBV5-6 and TRBJ2-1; weak D call: TRBD1 (6 bases). This CDR3 contains 14 residues. Germline CDR1 SGHDT, CDR2 YYEEEE. Between the trimmed V and J ends, which lost 3 bases and 8 bases, there was a span of 15 bases. The CDR3: CASSWDVQGHEQFF. The DNA for the CDR3 is TGTGCCAGCAGCTGGGATGTACAGGGTCATGAGCAGTTCTTC.

The rearrangement joins TRBV20-1 to TRBJ2-7; possible D gene TRBD2, 5 bases. This CDR3 region has 14 residues. V lost 3 bases, J lost 2 bases, and 14 bases lay in between. CDR1 DFQATT and CDR2 SNEGSKA come from the germline V gene (reference sequence). The CDR3 spells CSARDLRGPYEQYF. The CDR3, as DNA: TGCAGTGCTAGGGACCTTCGGGGTCCCTACGAGCAGTACTTC.

The rearrangement uses TRBV5-1 and TRBJ2-7, with 9 positions matching TRBD2. This CDR3 is 17 amino acids long. CDR1 SGHRS and CDR2 YFSETQ come from the germline V gene. The ends lost 4 bases at V and 5 bases at J; junction bases unmatched: 16. CDR3 sequence: CASSPKVAGEFINEQYF. In DNA, the CDR3 is TGCGCCAGCAGCCCAAAAGTAGCGGGAGAGTTCATTAACGAGCAGTACTTC.

This clonotype has a handful of counts. The rearrangement uses TRBV5-5 and TRBJ2-7, with 7 positions matching TRBD1. Trimming removed 3 bases from V and 5 bases from J; junction bases left unmatched: 11. Looked up from germline, CDR1 is SGHKS and CDR2 is YYEKEE (reference sequence). The CDR3 has 15 amino acids. The CDR3 is CASSSAQGIRNEQYF. The CDR3, as DNA: TGTGCCAGCAGCTCCGCACAGGGGATTAGGAACGAGCAGTACTTC.

This clonotype turned up a few times. The chain recombines TRBV7-8 with TRBJ2-1; perhaps TRBD2 as D (6 bases). The V end was cut by 3 bases, the J end by 8 bases, with 17 bases between. Germline V CDR1 and CDR2: SGHVS, FQNEAQ. CDR3 length equals 15 residues. CDR3 DNA: TGTGCCAGCAGCTTGGGTTTCTCTGGGAGGCATGAGCAGTTCTTC. It specifies CASSLGFSGRHEQFF.

The chain links TRBV9 to TRBJ2-1; 7 bases align to TRBD2. Germline-derived CDR1 and CDR2 are SGDLS and YYNGEE. CDR3 size: 15 residues. Losses at the gene ends were 0 bases for V and 8 bases for J; bases not matched to a gene: 8. CDR3 sequence (DNA): TGTGCCAGCAGCGTAGAAGGCAGGGCGGGGGATGAGCAGTTCTTC. It is translated as CASSVEGRAGDEQFF.

The J gene is TRBJ1-4, the V gene TRBV27, with D unclear. The germline V and J ends were trimmed by 3 bases and 8 bases, with 10 bases remaining between them. The CDR3 is 13 amino acids. Germline values: CDR1 MNHEY, CDR2 SMNVEV (reference sequence). CDR3 DNA sequence: TGTGCCAGCAGTTTTCTTGGGGAGGAAAAACTGTTTTTT. Translation gives CASSFLGEEKLFF.

The chain carries TRBV28 and TRBJ1-5; the D gene is possibly TRBD1 (6 bases). From germline, CDR1 is MDHEN and CDR2 SYDVKM. This CDR3 has 15 amino acids. The V gene lost 6 bases and the J gene lost 2 bases, with 14 bases spanning the gap. CDR3 sequence reads: CASSFTGKGNQPQHF. The CDR3 coding sequence is TGTGCCAGCAGCTTTACAGGGAAAGGCAATCAGCCCCAGCATTTT.

This chain connects TRBV20-1 to TRBJ2-1; D may be TRBD1 (5 bases). The CDR3 consists of 13 residues. V shed 5 bases and J shed 9 bases, with 17 bases lying between them. In germline, CDR1 is DFQATT, CDR2 SNEGSKA (reference sequence). This chain's CDR3 is CSALTQVLSEQFF. CDR3 DNA sequence: TGCAGTGCTCTGACACAGGTTTTAAGTGAGCAGTTCTTC.

The rearrangement links TRBV5-6 to TRBJ2-7; D may be TRBD1 or TRBD2 (5 bases each). The germline gives CDR1 SGHDT, CDR2 YYEEEE. V was clipped by 5 bases and J by 0 bases, with 9 bases between them. This CDR3 spans 13 amino acids. The CDR3 bases are TGTGCCAGCAGGGGGACGGGCTCCTACGAGCAGTACTTC. It yields the protein CASRGTGSYEQYF.

The chain carries TRBV13 and TRBJ2-1; TRBD1 aligns across 9 bases. Per germline, CDR1 PRHDT and CDR2 FYEKMQ (reference sequence). Germline trimming cut 7 bases from V and 0 bases from J; bases unmatched to any gene: 13. The CDR3 is 18 residues long. The CDR3 nucleotides read TGTGCCAGCAATCCCCGGACAGGGGCCCAGGGCTCCTACAATGAGCAGTTCTTC. Amino acid sequence: CASNPRTGAQGSYNEQFF.

This sequence joins TRBV24-1 and TRBJ2-3; D might be TRBD1 or TRBD2, each matching 6 bases. CDR3 length: 13 amino acids. V was pared by 11 bases and J by 0 bases, with 11 bases between. Per the germline V gene, CDR1 is KGHDR and CDR2 is SFDVKD. The CDR3 spells CASGGGSTDTQYF. The DNA of the CDR3 is TGTGCCAGCGGAGGGGGGAGCACAGATACGCAGTATTTT.

This clonotype was seen only a few times. J is TRBJ2-1 and V is TRBV2, with unresolved D. V was shortened by 6 bases and J by 4 bases, with 7 bases between the two germline ends. The germline V gene encodes CDR1 SNHLY and CDR2 FYNNEI. The CDR3 contains 12 residues. CDR3 region: CASRGGYNEQFF. Written as DNA, the CDR3 is TGTGCCAGCAGGGGCGGATACAATGAGCAGTTCTTC.

The table lists this clonotype with a few counts. The chain employs TRBV27 and TRBJ1-2; tentatively, D is TRBD1 (5 bases). CDR1 and CDR2 from the germline V gene are MNHEY and SMNVEV (reference sequence). Between the trimmed V and J ends, which lost 6 bases and 8 bases, there was a span of 13 bases. This CDR3 is built from 12 residues. The CDR3 nucleotides are TGTGCCAGCAGGGGACCAGGAACCGGCTACACCTTC. It yields the protein CASRGPGTGYTF.

The CDR3 protein is CASSPHFPYEQYF. CDR3 DNA: TGTGCCAGCAGTCCCCATTTCCCCTACGAGCAGTACTTC. The chain links TRBV6-2 or TRBV6-3 to TRBJ2-7; D is unresolved. The ends were cut back, 5 bases at V and 2 bases at J, with 10 bases in the middle. Germline loops: CDR1 MNHEY, CDR2 SVGEGT. The CDR3 runs 13 residues.

This clonotype was recorded only once. The chain carries TRBV18 and TRBJ2-1, with 9 bases aligning to TRBD2. Germline loops: CDR1 KGHSH, CDR2 LQKENI. This CDR3 has 20 amino acids. V was pared by 3 bases and J by 5 bases, with 20 bases of the junction left unmatched. CDR3 coding DNA: TGTGCCAGCTCACCTACCCCGGGACTAGCAGTGTACGGGCTGGACAATGAGCAGTTCTTC. It codes for CASSPTPGLAVYGLDNEQFF.